The 18 T cell receptor beta chains in this list originate from one sample, sequenced in a study of T-cell memory formation after mild COVID-19. One entry per CDR3 protein results from TCRdb running MiXCR on the 5' RACE reads. The profile shows approximately 300,000 distinct CDR3 sequences, 15% to 20% of them singletons. Sequencing was done on a sample of PBMCs or a T cell subset sorted from them (not recorded which). The receptors derive from a man between 18 and 29 years old who had mild COVID-19 (a few samples of this study predate the infection). Cell type and time point are not known.

This clonotype turned up a few times. The chain recombines TRBV27 with TRBJ2-1; D may be TRBD1 or TRBD2 (5 bases each). The germline CDR1 and CDR2 sequences are MNHEY and SMNVEV (reference sequence). CDR3 length: 18 residues. V lost 7 bases, J lost 0 bases, and 22 bases lay in between. The CDR3 loop reads CASNPTYYRGSSYNEQFF. Here the CDR3 DNA reads TGTGCCAGCAACCCCACCTATTATCGGGGCAGCTCCTACAATGAGCAGTTCTTC.

V usage is TRBV29-1 and J usage is TRBJ2-5; 7 positions agree with TRBD2. The last part of the DNA fits TRBJ2-3 better; the J call may be wrong. The CDR3 runs 14 residues. Germline lookup yields CDR1 SQVTM and CDR2 ANQGSEA. This chain's CDR3 is CSVSPSTSSDTQYF. CDR3 bases: TGCAGCGTTTCCCCATCGACTAGCTCCGATACGCAGTATTTT.

The chain recombines TRBV2 with TRBJ2-1, with 12 bases fitting TRBD2. The CDR3 consists of 17 residues. Trimming removed 5 bases from V and 0 bases from J; junction bases left unmatched: 5. The germline CDR1 and CDR2 sequences are SNHLY and FYNNEI. CDR3 residues: CASSWTSGVSSYNEQFF. CDR3 DNA sequence: TGTGCCAGCAGTTGGACTAGCGGGGTGAGCTCCTACAATGAGCAGTTCTTC. The whole variable domain, remainder taken from reference TRBV2 and TRBJ2-1, is EPEVTQTPSHQVTQMGQEVILRCVPISNHLYFYWYRQILGQKVEFLVSFYNNEISEKSEIFDDQFSVERPDGSNFTLKIRSTKLEDSAMYFCASSWTSGVSSYNEQFFGPGTRLTVL.

The genes are TRBV6-5 and TRBJ2-3, with TRBD1 as a possible D gene (5 bases). CDR3 length equals 14 residues. The V end was cut by 5 bases, the J end by 2 bases, with 11 bases between. Per the germline V gene, CDR1 is MNHEY and CDR2 is SVGAGI. The CDR3 here is CASSRLTDTDTQYF. CDR3 in DNA: TGTGCCAGCAGTCGACTGACAGACACAGATACGCAGTATTTT.

The genes are TRBV30 and TRBJ2-7, with TRBD1 identical over 9 bases. Trimming removed 4 bases from V and 5 bases from J; junction bases left unmatched: 15. Germline V gives CDR1 GTSNPN, CDR2 SVGIG (reference sequence). This CDR3 comprises 16 residues. The CDR3 loop reads CAWIKMAGTGSHEQYF. The CDR3, as DNA: TGTGCCTGGATTAAAATGGCCGGGACAGGGAGTCACGAGCAGTACTTC.

This clonotype was found a few times. The chain uses TRBV7-9 and TRBJ1-1, with TRBD1 identical over 7 bases. V gave up 5 bases and J gave up 1 base; unmatched junction bases: 10. Germline CDR1 SEHNR, CDR2 FQNEAQ (reference sequence). The CDR3 has 16 residues. The CDR3 here is CASSPDRTGANTEAFF. Written as DNA, the CDR3 is TGTGCCAGCAGCCCGGATAGGACAGGCGCGAACACTGAAGCTTTCTTT.

The J gene is TRBJ1-2, the V gene TRBV12-3 or TRBV12-4; D not certain. V was cut by 3 bases and J by 4 bases, with 9 bases left in between. There are 13 residues in the CDR3. CDR3 sequence: CASSFGRSYGYTF. DNA of the CDR3: TGTGCCAGCAGTTTTGGTCGCAGCTATGGCTACACCTTC.

The chain combines TRBV20-1 with TRBJ2-7; D may be TRBD1 or TRBD2 (5 bases each). V shed 5 bases and J shed 4 bases, with 24 bases lying between them. The CDR3 is 16 amino acids. Germline loops: CDR1 DFQATT, CDR2 SNEGSKA (reference sequence). In DNA form, the CDR3 reads TGCAGTGCTCGAAGGCCTGGGGGAAAGGTTGGGTACGAGCAGTACGTC. As protein: CSARRPGGKVGYEQYV.

This clonotype has only a few counts. The genes are TRBV5-1 and TRBJ1-1; D remains ambiguous. Trimming pared 0 bases from V and 4 bases from J, leaving 16 bases between. The length of the CDR3 is 16 residues. Germline CDR1 SGHRS, CDR2 YFSETQ. This CDR3 reads CASSLAVGLMGTEAFF. For the CDR3, the DNA is TGCGCCAGCAGCTTGGCTGTTGGCCTAATGGGCACTGAAGCTTTCTTT. The full variable domain, completed using reference TRBV5-1 and TRBJ1-1, is KAGVTQTPRYLIKTRGQQVTLSCSPISGHRSVSWYQQTPGQGLQFLFEYFSETQRNKGNFPGRFSGRQFSNSRSEMNVSTLELGDSALYLCASSLAVGLMGTEAFFGQGTRLTVV.

The sample holds a few counts of this clonotype. The gene calls are TRBV2 and TRBJ2-1; D is uncertain. The CDR3 length is 13 residues. Trimming cost V 8 bases and J 4 bases, with 12 bases left between them. Germline CDR1 reads SNHLY; CDR2 reads FYNNEI. The CDR3 sequence: CASAVEVYNEQFF. CDR3 in DNA: TGTGCCAGCGCTGTCGAAGTTTACAATGAGCAGTTCTTC.

This clonotype was observed at least ten times. The rearrangement links TRBV6-5 to TRBJ2-2; D perhaps matches TRBD1 (5 bases). Germline assignment: CDR1 MNHEY and CDR2 SVGAGI. V lost 4 bases, J lost 5 bases, and 8 bases lay in between. The CDR3 extends over 13 amino acids. CDR3 bases: TGTGCCAGCAGTTTATACAGGACCGGGGAGCTGTTTTTT. Its translation is CASSLYRTGELFF.

This clonotype was seen only a few times. This chain uses TRBV4-1 with TRBJ1-3, with 8 bases identical to TRBD1. The CDR3 is made up of 14 amino acids. V lost 4 bases to trimming and J lost 5 bases; unmatched junction nucleotides: 4. CDR1 is MGHRA, CDR2 YSYEKL, per germline. The chain's CDR3 is CASSPDRGRNTIYF. CDR3 in DNA: TGCGCCAGCAGCCCTGACAGGGGAAGAAACACCATATATTTT.

This clonotype has a handful of counts. The chain joins TRBV4-1 to TRBJ1-2; 9 bases are a match to TRBD1. The CDR3 totals 15 residues. Germline V CDR1 and CDR2: MGHRA, YSYEKL. The junction had 4 bases not matched to a gene; V was cut back by 0 bases and J by 5 bases. Written as DNA, the CDR3 is TGCGCCAGCAGCCAAGATCCGGGGACAGGGTATGGCTACACCTTC. It codes for CASSQDPGTGYGYTF.

J is TRBJ2-5 and V is TRBV2; tentatively, D is TRBD1 or TRBD2 (5 bases each). The CDR3 spans 14 residues. Trimming cost V 5 bases and J 0 bases, with 10 bases left between them. Germline loops: CDR1 SNHLY, CDR2 FYNNEI. The CDR3 sequence is CASSPGTYQETQYF. Written as DNA, the CDR3 is TGTGCCAGCAGTCCCGGGACGTACCAAGAGACCCAGTACTTC.

In nucleotides, the CDR3 is TGCAGTGCTAGAGATCGGGACCCCCGCTCCTACAATGAGCAGTTCTTC. It codes for CSARDRDPRSYNEQFF. V usage is TRBV20-1 and J usage is TRBJ2-1; the D call may be TRBD1 or TRBD2 (5 bases each). In germline, CDR1 is DFQATT, CDR2 SNEGSKA (reference sequence). The CDR3 spans 16 residues. V was shortened by 0 bases and J by 0 bases, with 12 bases between the two germline ends.

The chain has TRBV29-1 and TRBJ2-5; D ambiguous. The germline V gene encodes CDR1 SQVTM and CDR2 ANQGSEA. Deletions cut 3 bases from V and 1 base from J, with 3 bases between. The CDR3 length is 11 residues. The CDR3 DNA sequence: TGCAGCGTTGACGGCCAAGAGACCCAGTACTTC. This sequence encodes CSVDGQETQYF.

The chain links TRBV6-5 to TRBJ2-5; 7 nucleotides agree with TRBD1. The CDR3 is made up of 13 amino acids. Germline CDR1 and CDR2: MNHEY and SVGAGI. V dropped 2 bases and J dropped 7; count of bases not matched to a gene: 4. In nucleotides, the CDR3 is TGTGCCAGCAGTTACAGGCCAGGGGGGACCCAGTACTTC. Residues: CASSYRPGGTQYF.

This clonotype has just a few counts. J is TRBJ2-3 and V is TRBV2; D might be TRBD2 (5 bases). With 6 bases removed from V and 1 base from J, the gap between germline ends came to 11 bases. Germline lookup yields CDR1 SNHLY and CDR2 FYNNEI. The CDR3 loop spans 14 amino acids. The CDR3: CASSRELGTDTQYF. DNA for the CDR3: TGTGCCAGCAGCCGGGAACTAGGCACAGATACGCAGTATTTT.